Described below is a single TCR beta chain sequence and its context. There is no known antigen for this receptor. Base qualities are not provided; no much larger clone lies one nucleotide away. These data are taken from a study of CD8+ T cells in alopecia areata (dated by TCRdb to the late 2010s). A note on the overall study: The treated patients, all with moderate-to-severe alopecia areata, were enrolled in an open-label pilot trial of oral tofacitinib given at 5 to 10 mg twice daily. In humans, TCRbeta sequencing was performed on scalp tissue and on sorted CD4+ and CD8+ peripheral blood T cells from healthy controls and from patients with patchy or totalis/universalis alopecia areata. High-throughput TCRbeta sequencing was used to examine T cell clonal expansion in alopecia areata in both the C3H/HeJ mouse model and human patients. RNA was extracted with the PAXgene miRNA kit for fixed scalp, the miRNeasy kit for PBMCs, and the RNeasy kit for mouse skin. Scalp clonality was compared among normal scalp (n=4), patchy alopecia areata scalp (n=8), and alopecia totalis/universalis scalp (n=8). For the treated patients, the SALT score, which quantifies what percentage of scalp surface area is affected, served as the measure of disease severity. immunoSEQ multiplex PCR using 35 Vbeta forward primers and 13 Jbeta reverse primers was used to amplify TCRbeta CDR3 regions. Tofacitinib-treated patients had biopsies at baseline and at 4 and 24 weeks of treatment, with a later scalp biopsy in several patients. Patients received tofacitinib for 6 to 18 months and were then followed off drug for 6 months to check for delayed response and recurrence. Results and caveats for the whole study, not just this receptor: Scalp TCR repertoire analysis is complicated because resident alphabeta T cells in normal human skin are also sequenced, whereas mouse skin is dominated by gammadelta T cells. During tofacitinib treatment, many expanded lesional clones stuck around in both scalp and blood, and this persistence may partly explain why relapse happens after treatment is stopped. Because the treated cohort was small and had just a single nonresponder, larger studies are needed to establish links between baseline CD8+ expansion and response. Higher clonality and more expanded CD8+ clones were observed in lesional scalp than in normal scalp, particularly in alopecia totalis/universalis, a finding suggestive of antigenic drive. Shared TCR sequences between patients were less evident than in mice, which may be partly attributable to HLA diversity in the patient population. Tofacitinib significantly lowered scalp clonality and the number of expanded CD8+ clones among the top 100 scalp clones.

Library construction relied on the immunoSEQ multiplex PCR assay. RNA was extracted from all samples and reverse transcribed into cDNA, which served as template for TCR sequencing. SuperScript III was used to make first-strand cDNA, primed with a 2:1 mix of oligo-dT and random hexamers. A synthetic immune receptor repertoire was used to measure amplification bias, and any remaining bias was corrected computationally. From the authors' description of their analysis: Raw reads were preprocessed to remove errors, and CDR3 was defined according to IMGT conventions as the region from the conserved cysteine to phenylalanine. Clonality was computed by normalizing Shannon entropy by log2 of the number of productive unique TCRs and subtracting the result from 1. Whether scalp clones were CD4 or CD8 was inferred by matching scalp TCRbeta sequences against CD4 and CD8 repertoires sorted from blood. TCRdb limited this immuneACCESS table to in-frame rearrangements with V and J called. A share of clones is missing; checked studies link under half to unresolved V genes, and the rest is unexplained. V and J calls and clone size are as listed in that table; D and trimming were resolved from the DNA. Present in this sample are about 140,000 clones, about 88% of which were seen just once. The top ten clones comprise under 15% of the sample.

The time point label here, explained by the study, means: about 4 weeks on oral tofacitinib. Read against the paper, the sample's treatment or condition label means: oral pan-JAK inhibitor, 5-10 mg twice daily. From alopecia areata patients, peripheral blood was collected along with lesional scalp punch biopsies. PBMCs were isolated by density centrifugation and stained for CD3, CD4 and CD8, after which CD4+ and CD8+ T cells were sorted on a FACSAria. Reading from cysteine to phenylalanine, the CDR3 counts 12 amino acids. Just the 36-base CDR3 DNA is kept, in frame starting at base 1. Trimmed from V: 8 bases; trimmed from J: 4 bases; junction bases lacking a gene match: 1. CDR1 MGHRA and CDR2 YSYEKL were looked up in the germline V gene.

The material was CD8+ T cells sorted from blood, obtained at week 4, from a patient treated with tofacitinib. The sequence was collected from a human donor with alopecia areata. The chain employs TRBV4-1 and TRBJ1-3; TRBD1 matches 8 bases in the middle. CDR3 region: CASGTGGNTIYF. In nucleotide form, the sequence is TGCGCCAGCGGGACAGGAGGAAACACCATATATTTT.